The text below deals with one T cell receptor (beta chain). Its antigen is unidentified. TCRdb keeps only in-frame clones here, not all; method: immunoSEQ multiplex PCR. This table has 2 million to 2.5 million clones, roughly 90% appearing once. The data derive from a study of shared clonotypes between healthy human individuals. Across the study: Per donor, three plates held CD4 naive cells, three held CD4 memory, two held CD8 naive and one held CD8 memory.

Study conclusions and caveats: Estimated clonotype richness was generally higher in naive than memory subsets.

CDR1 and CDR2 from the germline V gene are MDHEN and SYDVKM. The CDR3 is 15 amino acids. Trimming removed 5 bases from V and 4 bases from J, with 15 bases in between. The sequencing input was naive CD4+ T cells from PBMCs. As to subset: CD45RA+ positively selected. This chain joins TRBV28 and TRBJ2-1; D call uncertain. The receptor was isolated from a man between 18 and 29 years old in good health. Some clones in this sample may be carry-over from other donors' samples. CDR3 in DNA: TGTGCCAGCAGTCCAAATAGACATCTTTACAATGAGCAGTTCTTC. Its translation: CASSPNRHLYNEQFF.